The present entry profiles one T cell receptor (beta chain) with its context. This specimen belongs to a study of blood T cell repertoires in COVID-19. Study-wide context: Samples taken during acute and convalescent COVID-19 were collected in the United States, Italy and Spain. Sources were T cells, B-cell-depleted T cells, or PBMCs; the material itself was cDNA or gDNA.

J was trimmed by 8 bases and V by 1 base; bases with no gene match: 7. The CDR3 totals 15 residues. Per germline, CDR1 LGHNT and CDR2 FRNRAP. Some clones are missing from TCRdb's copy, which holds only in-frame ones; the method was immunoSEQ multiplex PCR. Counted here are approximately 180,000 clones, around nine tenths occurring once; the ten biggest clones make up approximately 6%. The sequenced material came from peripheral blood. This TCR derives from a middle-aged man with active or convalescent COVID-19. The chain combines TRBV12-5 with TRBJ1-2, with 10 bases fitting TRBD1. DNA for the CDR3: TGTGCTAGTGGTTTGGGGGACAGGGGTTTCGAGGGCTACACCTTC. It encodes CASGLGDRGFEGYTF.